The rows below give T cell receptor beta chains drawn from one sample of a study of CD8+CD57+ T cells in acquired aplastic anemia. MiXCR was run by TCRdb on the reads, yielding one entry per CDR3 protein. In the table there are around 200,000 distinct CDR3 sequences, approximately 52% of which are singletons. Sequenced material: sorted CD4+, CD8+, or CD8+CD57+ T cells (not recorded which) from PBMCs. The origin of the receptors is a human donor with aplastic anemia. The CDR3 runs from the conserved cysteine through the conserved F or W. D genes are given only for firm matches. The size field is filled for only some rows; it gives once, few, many or a size class.

TRBV12-3/TRBV12-4	-	TRBD1	TRBJ1-2	CAIHRGGVYGYTF	TGTGCCATCCACAGGGGCGGAGTCTATGGCTACACCTTC
TRBV12-3/TRBV12-4	many	TRBD1	TRBJ2-7	CASSLYRDRVHEQYF	TGTGCCAGCAGTTTATATAGGGACAGGGTCCACGAGCAGTACTTC
TRBV6-1	-	-	TRBJ1-3	CASSPALSGNTIYF	TGTGCCAGCAGTCCGGCCCTCTCTGGAAACACCATATATTTT
TRBV5-4	-	TRBD2	TRBJ2-1	CASSLGETSGGPSSYNEQFF	TGTGCCAGCAGCTTGGGTGAGACTAGCGGGGGACCTAGCTCCTACAATGAGCAGTTCTTC
TRBV11-1	-	TRBD1	TRBJ2-7	CASTQDRGPAYEQYF	TGTGCCAGCACCCAGGACAGGGGGCCAGCCTACGAGCAGTACTTC
TRBV7-3	few	-	TRBJ1-1	CASSSTPRTEAFF	TGTGCCAGCAGCTCAACTCCACGGACTGAAGCTTTCTTT
TRBV30	many	-	TRBJ2-5	CAWSVQETQYF	TGTGCCTGGAGTGTACAAGAGACCCAGTACTTC
TRBV9	medium-sized	-	TRBJ1-6	CASSVTGTRGSPLHF	TGTGCCAGCAGCGTGACCGGGACCCGGGGTTCACCCCTCCACTTT
TRBV2	-	-	TRBJ2-7	CASSDQGTTYEQYF	TGTGCCAGCAGTGACCAGGGCACAACCTACGAGCAGTACTTC
TRBV5-1	-	-	TRBJ2-1	CASSIQLDYNEQFF	TGCGCCAGCTCCATTCAGTTAGACTACAATGAGCAGTTCTTC
TRBV25-1	few	-	TRBJ1-2	CASSEYWGYTF	TGTGCCAGCAGTGAATATTGGGGCTACACCTTC
TRBV4-3	many	-	TRBJ2-2	CASSQEVRTGELFF	TGCGCCAGCAGCCAAGAGGTCCGAACCGGGGAGCTGTTTTTT
TRBV29-1	-	-	TRBJ1-2	CSVGGGRGADGYTF	TGCAGCGTTGGGGGAGGCAGGGGCGCGGATGGCTACACCTTC
TRBV10-3	-	TRBD1	TRBJ2-7	CAIARGQLPYEQYF	TGTGCCATCGCCCGGGGACAGTTGCCCTACGAGCAGTACTTC
TRBV24-1	many	-	TRBJ2-2	CATRGDTGELFF	TGTGCCACCAGGGGGGACACCGGGGAGCTGTTTTTT
TRBV20-1	-	TRBD2	TRBJ2-1	CSASLPSGGYEQFF	TGCAGTGCTAGTCTACCTAGCGGGGGGTATGAGCAGTTCTTC
TRBV10-3	-	-	TRBJ1-2	CAISARDRTGYTF	TGTGCCATCAGTGCTAGAGATAGGACGGGCTACACCTTC
TRBV28	many	-	TRBJ1-6	CASSLLQGKGSSPLHF	TGTGCCAGCAGTTTGCTCCAGGGAAAGGGCAGTTCACCCCTCCACTTT
TRBV24-1	many	-	TRBJ2-1	CATSDALRNEQFF	TGTGCCACCAGTGACGCCCTGAGGAATGAGCAGTTCTTC
TRBV20-1	many	-	TRBJ2-3	CSALISVSTDTQYF	TGCAGTGCTCTCATTAGCGTCAGCACAGATACGCAGTATTTT
TRBV5-4	few	-	TRBJ2-7	CTSSDHYEQYF	TGTACCAGCAGCGACCACTACGAGCAGTACTTC
TRBV20-1	many	-	TRBJ2-7	CSARPFSKSEQYF	TGCAGTGCTAGACCCTTCTCTAAAAGCGAGCAGTACTTC
TRBV15	-	-	TRBJ2-3	CATSRPMNSGTQYF	TGTGCCACCAGCAGACCCATGAATTCTGGTACGCAGTATTTT
TRBV5-4	few	TRBD1	TRBJ2-2	CASSNGQGYTGELFF	TGTGCCAGCAGCAACGGACAGGGGTACACCGGGGAGCTGTTTTTT
TRBV20-1	many	-	TRBJ1-1	CSATSSTEAFF	TGCAGTGCGACCTCCTCCACTGAAGCTTTCTTT
TRBV7-6	-	-	TRBJ2-5	CASSSGQSQQETQYF	TGTGCCAGCAGCTCGGGTCAGTCCCAGCAAGAGACCCAGTACTTC
TRBV5-1	many	-	TRBJ2-1	CASSLGVETRYEQFF	TGCGCCAGCAGCTTGGGAGTAGAAACCCGCTATGAGCAGTTCTTC
TRBV11-1	-	TRBD2	TRBJ2-1	CASSPPGGDNEQFF	TGTGCCAGCAGCCCTCCGGGGGGGGACAATGAGCAGTTCTTC
TRBV20-1	-	-	TRBJ2-7	CSVLRVNEQYF	TGCAGTGTTCTCAGGGTTAACGAGCAGTACTTC
TRBV9	many	-	TRBJ2-7	CASSLRGVDDEQYF	TGTGCCAGCAGCCTCAGGGGAGTCGATGACGAGCAGTACTTC
TRBV2	-	TRBD2	TRBJ2-5	CASSARRGGSETQYF	TGTGCCAGCAGTGCTCGGCGGGGGGGCTCGGAGACCCAGTACTTC
TRBV27	-	TRBD2	TRBJ2-5	CASSHRTSGGKTQYF	TGTGCCAGCAGTCATCGGACTAGCGGGGGGAAGACCCAGTACTTC
TRBV25-1	-	TRBD1	TRBJ1-1	CASGDRRNTEAFF	TGTGCCAGCGGGGACAGGCGGAACACTGAAGCTTTCTTT
TRBV5-8	many	-	TRBJ1-5	CASPDSVNQPQHF	TGTGCCAGCCCTGACAGTGTAAATCAGCCCCAGCATTTT
TRBV19	many	TRBD1	TRBJ1-5	CASSIVTGGGQPQHF	TGTGCCAGTAGTATAGTAACAGGGGGGGGTCAGCCCCAGCATTTT
TRBV7-2	-	-	TRBJ1-1	CASSQLSQSTAFF	TGTGCCAGCAGCCAGCTTTCACAGTCCACGGCTTTCTTT